This T cell receptor beta chain was obtained from a study of cytomegalovirus exposure and HLA in healthy donors. Study observations and caveats: Sequencing likely produced, as an artifact, a cluster of highly shared sequence variants. It has been reported that TCR beta sequences accurately predicted the HLA-A and HLA-B alleles of most subjects.

This clone was detected only a few times. As yet, its antigen is unknown. The germline CDR1 and CDR2 sequences are SEHNR and FQNEAQ (reference sequence). The CDR3 has 14 amino acids. V shed 5 bases and J 3 bases; nucleotides not matched to a gene: 3. PCR primers comprised 60 Vbeta and 13 Jbeta primers. TCRdb's copy holds only in-frame clones and misses some; the assay was immunoSEQ multiplex PCR. This table holds about 120,000 clones, 60% to 85% found once. At collection, donors were nominally healthy, but unrecorded immune exposures were probable. This sequence joins TRBV7-9 and TRBJ2-7; the match to TRBD1 covers 11 bases. The sequence was obtained from a woman between 40 and 50 years old in good health and CMV-seropositive. Sequenced: PBMCs. This CDR3 is CASSLGQGVYEQYF. The CDR3 DNA is TGTGCCAGCAGCCTGGGACAGGGGGTCTACGAGCAGTACTTC.